A single sample gave rise to the 29 T cell receptor beta chains below, sequenced in a study of graft-versus-host responses after intestinal transplantation. The protocol was immunoSEQ multiplex PCR, while the TCRdb copy is restricted to in-frame clones and leaves out a portion. The sample lists just over 95,000 clones; approximately 90% were seen once. Their specific antigens are unknown. The material sequenced was unstimulated CD4+ T cells sorted from spleen or lymph node cells, taken before intestinal transplant. Receptors were obtained from a human donor who received an intestinal transplant.

CDR3 DNA: TGTGCCAGCAGCTTATTGTTGCGTCGTACTGACGAGCAGTACTTC. It encodes CASSLLLRRTDEQYF. The chain couples TRBV11-3 to TRBJ2-7; the D is unclear. Germline V CDR1 and CDR2: SGHNT, YENEEA. Trimming left V 2 bases short and J 5 bases short, with 16 bases between. The CDR3 is 15 amino acids.

V and J are TRBV6-1 and TRBJ1-4, with D possibly TRBD1 on 5 matching bases. Looked up from germline, CDR1 is MNHNS and CDR2 is SASEGT. This CDR3 is 18 amino acids long. Trimming stripped 1 base from V and 3 bases from J, with 18 bases between. The CDR3 spells CASSEGLTRVLANEKLFF. CDR3 DNA sequence: TGTGCCAGCAGTGAAGGATTAACCAGGGTCCTCGCTAATGAAAAACTGTTTTTT.

The count of this clone is one. This sequence joins TRBV5-5 and TRBJ2-1, with TRBD1 as a possible D gene (5 bases). This CDR3 is built from 15 residues. V was clipped by 4 bases and J by 8 bases, with 19 bases between them. Germline CDR1 SGHKS, CDR2 YYEKEE (reference sequence). CDR3 nucleotide sequence: TGTGCCAGCAGCCCCCAAGGCAGGGTCAAGTATGAGCAGTTCTTC. Amino acids: CASSPQGRVKYEQFF.

This chain uses TRBV2 with TRBJ2-7, with D perhaps TRBD2 (5 bases). The germline V gene has CDR1 SNHLY and CDR2 FYNNEI. V was trimmed by 8 bases and J by 4 bases, leaving 15 bases between them. This CDR3 has 13 amino acids. CDR3 in DNA: TGTGCCAGCCACTTAGAGGGTTTGTACGAGCAGTACTTC. As protein: CASHLEGLYEQYF.

This sequence joins TRBV6-1 and TRBJ2-5; TRBD1 is a possible D gene (6 bases). CDR1 and CDR2 from the germline V gene are MNHNS and SASEGT. This CDR3 spans 14 amino acids. V lost 5 bases, J lost 2 bases, and 12 bases lay in between. The CDR3: CASSQGRSQETQYF. CDR3 sequence (DNA): TGTGCCAGCAGTCAGGGGCGGTCGCAAGAGACCCAGTACTTC.

The chain carries TRBV14 and TRBJ1-2; 8 bases are shared with TRBD1. Unmatched junction bases numbered 10, after V lost 4 bases and J lost 0 bases. This CDR3 spans 17 amino acids. Germline V gene lookup returns CDR1 SGHDN and CDR2 FVKESK. For the CDR3, the DNA is TGTGCCAGCAGCCCCTGGACAGGGAAGTTAGCTAACTATGGCTACACCTTC. Its protein product is CASSPWTGKLANYGYTF.

The chain employs TRBV28 and TRBJ2-7, with 9 bases aligning to TRBD1. From germline, CDR1 is MDHEN and CDR2 SYDVKM. The V gene end was trimmed by 2 bases and the J gene end by 12 bases; junction bases not matched to a gene: 14. The length of the CDR3 is 15 residues. In nucleotides, the CDR3 is TGTGCCAGCAGTTTAGCCGGGACAGGGTCGGTGTATTGGTACTTC. The encoded protein is CASSLAGTGSVYWYF.

CDR3: CASSPGQGAIYGYTF. CDR3 bases: TGCGCCAGCAGCCCGGGACAGGGCGCCATCTATGGCTACACCTTC. This chain links TRBV5-1 with TRBJ1-2; TRBD1 matches at 9 bases. This CDR3 spans 15 amino acids. The germline gives CDR1 SGHRS, CDR2 YFSETQ. V shed 4 bases, J shed 4 bases, and the junction held 8 bases outside the gene matches.

Details on this clone: Because the CDR3's place on the DNA is in doubt, the DNA is left out and the CDR3 is given as listed by TCRdb. The CDR3 spells CASSLEREDTLQETQYF. This chain uses TRBV6-4 with TRBJ2-5; the table's D call, TRBD2, has no DNA check behind it. The CDR3 numbers 17 amino acids, ends counted. CDR1 and CDR2 from the germline V gene are MRHNA and SNTAGT.

The chain is built from TRBV5-1 and TRBJ1-2; 7 bases map to TRBD1. With V trimmed by 4 bases and J by 8 bases, 11 bases remained unmatched. The CDR3 has 14 amino acids. Germline CDR1 is SGHRS and CDR2 is YFSETQ. This CDR3 reads CASSSQTGLYGYTF. DNA for the CDR3: TGCGCCAGCAGCAGCCAGACAGGGTTGTACGGCTACACCTTC. Full variable domain (missing parts from reference TRBV5-1 and TRBJ1-2): KAGVTQTPRYLIKTRGQQVTLSCSPISGHRSVSWYQQTPGQGLQFLFEYFSETQRNKGNFPGRFSGRQFSNSRSEMNVSTLELGDSALYLCASSSQTGLYGYTFGSGTRLTVV.

CDR3 amino acids: CAWSKAGASNQPQHF. The CDR3 DNA follows: TGTGCCTGGAGTAAGGCAGGGGCGAGCAATCAGCCCCAGCATTTT. The V and J genes are TRBV30 and TRBJ1-5; tentatively, D is TRBD1 (6 bases). V lost 2 bases and J lost 1, with 12 bases in between. The germline CDR1 and CDR2 sequences are GTSNPN and SVGIG (reference sequence). This CDR3 has 15 amino acids.

The CDR3 DNA reads TGTGCCAGCAGCTTAGGACAGTTACAAGAGACCCAGTACTTC. Translated: CASSLGQLQETQYF. V usage is TRBV7-6 and J usage is TRBJ2-5; D possibly corresponds to TRBD1 (5 bases). The CDR3 covers 14 residues. Germline CDR1 and CDR2: SGHVS and FNYEAQ. Trimming took 1 base from V and 2 from J, leaving 8 bases between them.

This clone was recorded a few times. Other DNA sequences in the same sample also yield this CDR3. V is TRBV19 and J is TRBJ1-4; D remains ambiguous. V was cut by 6 bases and J by 8 bases, with 10 bases left in between. The length of the CDR3 is 12 residues. Germline V CDR1 and CDR2: LNHDA, SQIVND (reference sequence). The DNA of the CDR3 is TGTGCCAGTAGCCGGGGAGGCGAAAAACTGTTTTTT. This codes for CASSRGGEKLFF.

The chain links TRBV5-1 to TRBJ2-2; perhaps TRBD1 as D (5 bases). The germline V gene encodes CDR1 SGHRS and CDR2 YFSETQ. The CDR3 is 13 residues long. Trimming removed 4 bases at V and 4 bases at J, with 8 bases between. CDR3 bases: TGCGCCAGCAGCAAAGGGGTCACCGGGGAGCTGTTTTTT. This encodes CASSKGVTGELFF.

CDR3 loop: CASSLSWQGETQYF. Here the CDR3 DNA reads TGTGCCAGCAGTTTATCTTGGCAGGGCGAGACCCAGTACTTC. This rearrangement joins TRBV27 to TRBJ2-5; D perhaps matches TRBD1 (5 bases). The length of the CDR3 is 14 residues. Per germline, CDR1 MNHEY and CDR2 SMNVEV (reference sequence). The germline V and J ends were trimmed by 0 bases and 5 bases, with 10 bases remaining between them.

As DNA, the CDR3 is TGTGCCAGCAGTTGGGCAGGGTTAGCTAACGATGAGCAGTTCTTC. Protein product: CASSWAGLANDEQFF. The gene calls are TRBV6-1 and TRBJ2-1, with D perhaps matching TRBD1 (5 bases). CDR3 length: 15 residues. The germline CDR1 and CDR2 sequences are MNHNS and SASEGT. With 5 bases removed from V and 8 bases from J, the gap between germline ends came to 19 bases.

The gene calls are TRBV9 and TRBJ1-6; 7 positions agree with TRBD1. V trimming: 0 bases; J trimming: 12 bases; junction bases outside the gene matches: 0. CDR3 length: 12 amino acids. CDR1 is SGDLS and CDR2 is YYNGEE in the germline V gene. CDR3 region: CASSVDRGPLHF. CDR3 bases: TGTGCCAGCAGCGTAGACAGGGGACCCCTCCACTTT.

This chain connects TRBV15 to TRBJ2-1; D perhaps matches TRBD2 (6 bases). Germline V gene sequence: CDR1 LNHNV, CDR2 YYDKDF (reference sequence). V lost 3 bases and J 6 bases, leaving 12 bases between the germline ends. CDR3 length equals 14 residues. CDR3: CATSRPGGFNEQFF. As DNA, the CDR3 is TGTGCCACCAGCAGGCCCGGAGGGTTCAATGAGCAGTTCTTC. The whole variable domain, remainder taken from reference TRBV15 and TRBJ2-1, is DAMVIQNPRYQVTQFGKPVTLSCSQTLNHNVMYWYQQKSSQAPKLLFHYYDKDFNNEADTPDNFQSRRPNTSFCFLDIRSPGLGDTAMYLCATSRPGGFNEQFFGPGTRLTVL.

This clone appeared once. This sequence joins TRBV28 and TRBJ1-2; D perhaps matches TRBD1 (6 bases). The CDR3 length is 12 residues. V was pared by 3 bases and J by 4 bases, with 6 bases between. Per germline, CDR1 MDHEN and CDR2 SYDVKM. The CDR3 protein is CASSLDSYGYTF. The CDR3 nucleotides are TGTGCCAGCAGTTTGGACAGCTATGGCTACACCTTC.

In its sample, this clone was seen once. This chain joins TRBV6-1 and TRBJ1-6, with 7 bases identical to TRBD1. This CDR3 comprises 13 residues. Germline-derived CDR1 and CDR2 are MNHNS and SASEGT. V lost 8 bases to trimming and J lost 10 bases; unmatched junction nucleotides: 8. In DNA, the CDR3 is TGTGCCAGCCTCAGGCAGGGGGGCTCACCCCTCCACTTT. Protein sequence: CASLRQGGSPLHF.

The V and J genes are TRBV2 and TRBJ2-3; the D gene is possibly TRBD2 (5 bases). The germline V gene encodes CDR1 SNHLY and CDR2 FYNNEI. The CDR3 contains 14 residues. Trimming pared 3 bases from V and 7 bases from J, leaving 14 bases between. CDR3 nucleotide sequence: TGTGCCAGCAGTGAGACGGGGTCAGGCAATACGCAGTATTTT. It translates to CASSETGSGNTQYF.

This clone was observed a single time. The J gene is TRBJ1-5, the V gene TRBV7-9, with 7 bases that match TRBD1. From germline, CDR1 is SEHNR and CDR2 FQNEAQ (reference sequence). Trimming cost V 4 bases and J 0 bases; bases outside gene matches: 12. The CDR3 loop spans 18 amino acids. As DNA, the CDR3 is TGTGCCAGCAGCTCAAGTGGGGCAGGGGGATATAGCAATCAGCCCCAGCATTTT. Translation gives CASSSSGAGGYSNQPQHF. Full variable domain (missing parts from reference TRBV7-9 and TRBJ1-5): DTGVSQNPRHKITKRGQNVTFRCDPISEHNRLYWYRQTLGQGPEFLTYFQNEAQLEKSRLLSDRFSAERPKGSFSTLEIQRTEQGDSAMYLCASSSSGAGGYSNQPQHFGDGTRLSIL.

The chain is built from TRBV2 and TRBJ1-5; maybe TRBD1 (6 bases). Per the germline V gene, CDR1 is SNHLY and CDR2 is FYNNEI. This CDR3 has 14 residues. Trimming removed 2 bases at V and 6 bases at J, with 11 bases between. The chain's CDR3 is CASSEQGLGQPQHF. As DNA, the CDR3 is TGTGCCAGCAGTGAACAGGGGCTGGGTCAGCCCCAGCATTTT.

The genes are TRBV30 and TRBJ1-3, with D possibly being TRBD1 (5 bases). V gave up 4 bases and J gave up 3 bases, with 16 bases separating them. The CDR3 runs to 15 residues. Germline loops: CDR1 GTSNPN, CDR2 SVGIG (reference sequence). The CDR3 sequence: CAWTPPGKGGNTIYF. CDR3 in DNA: TGTGCCTGGACCCCCCCAGGGAAAGGTGGAAACACCATATATTTT.

The chain couples TRBV4-1 to TRBJ1-3; weak D call: TRBD1 (5 bases). From germline, CDR1 is MGHRA and CDR2 YSYEKL. The CDR3 loop spans 17 amino acids. With 0 bases removed from V and 0 bases from J, the gap between germline ends came to 12 bases. The CDR3 spells CASSQDGAGYSGNTIYF. The CDR3 DNA reads TGCGCCAGCAGCCAAGATGGGGCAGGATACTCTGGAAACACCATATATTTT.

The rearrangement joins TRBV9 to TRBJ2-3; D call uncertain. Trimming took 0 bases from V and 4 from J, leaving 9 bases between them. The CDR3 covers 14 residues. Germline CDR1 and CDR2: SGDLS and YYNGEE. This CDR3 reads CASSVAVLPDTQYF. The CDR3 nucleotides read TGTGCCAGCAGCGTAGCCGTCCTCCCAGATACGCAGTATTTT. Looking up the rest from reference TRBV9 and TRBJ2-3 gives the full variable domain: DSGVTQTPKHLITATGQRVTLRCSPRSGDLSVYWYQQSLDQGLQFLIQYYNGEERAKGNILERFSAQQFPDLHSELNLSSLELGDSALYFCASSVAVLPDTQYFGPGTRLTVL.

The chain joins TRBV14 to TRBJ1-1; the D gene is possibly TRBD1 (6 bases). CDR3 size: 13 residues. Germline CDR1 reads SGHDN; CDR2 reads FVKESK. The V and J ends lost 6 bases and 6 bases respectively, with 14 bases between them. This CDR3 is CASSRQGYAEAFF. Written as DNA, the CDR3 is TGTGCCAGCAGTCGTCAGGGGTATGCTGAAGCTTTCTTT.

The chain joins TRBV18 to TRBJ2-5, with unresolved D. V was clipped by 3 bases and J by 4 bases, with 9 bases between them. The CDR3 is 13 residues long. Germline V CDR1 and CDR2: KGHSH, LQKENI. CDR3 loop: CASSPGFGETQYF. As DNA, the CDR3 is TGTGCCAGCTCACCCGGGTTCGGAGAGACCCAGTACTTC.

V and J are TRBV2 and TRBJ2-7; D unresolved. Trimming took off 10 bases at V and 0 bases at J, with 16 bases between the two ends. CDR1 is SNHLY and CDR2 is FYNNEI in the germline V gene. This CDR3 is built from 14 residues. In DNA, the CDR3 is TGTGCCACCCGCTCGTCCACTAACTCCTACGAGCAGTACTTC. Encoded protein: CATRSSTNSYEQYF.